This TCR beta chain derives from a study of T cell responses to AZD1222 COVID-19 vaccine. The study's findings and limits: Baseline testing showed seropositivity in only five to seven AZD1222 recipients.

Between the trimmed V and J ends, which lost 0 bases and 9 bases, there was a span of 13 bases. This CDR3 is built from 14 residues. CDR1 is SGDLS, CDR2 YYNGEE, per germline. A word on this clone: The antigen is not known.

Sequencing was performed with immunoSEQ multiplex PCR; in TCRdb, only in-frame clones are kept and a portion is missing. The sample includes around 130,000 clones, about 86% of them seen just once. The chain links TRBV9 to TRBJ2-1; D call uncertain. The source of this sequence is an adult in good health. The sample consisted of peripheral blood, taken on day 0 of AZD1222 vaccination. The CDR3 nucleotides are TGTGCCAGCAGCGTAGATGGGGAATTGGGTGAGCAGTTCTTC. It codes for CASSVDGELGEQFF.